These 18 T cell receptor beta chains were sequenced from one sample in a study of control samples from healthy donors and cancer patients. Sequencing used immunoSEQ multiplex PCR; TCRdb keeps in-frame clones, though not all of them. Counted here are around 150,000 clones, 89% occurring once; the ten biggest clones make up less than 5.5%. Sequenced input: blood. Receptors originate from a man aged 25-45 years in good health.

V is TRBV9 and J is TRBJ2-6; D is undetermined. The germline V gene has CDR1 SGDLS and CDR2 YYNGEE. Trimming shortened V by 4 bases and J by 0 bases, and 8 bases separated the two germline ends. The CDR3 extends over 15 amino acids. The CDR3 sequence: CASSPRSSGANVLTF. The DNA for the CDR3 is TGTGCCAGCAGCCCTAGATCCTCTGGGGCCAACGTCCTGACTTTC. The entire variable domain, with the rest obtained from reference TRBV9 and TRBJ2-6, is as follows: DSGVTQTPKHLITATGQRVTLRCSPRSGDLSVYWYQQSLDQGLQFLIQYYNGEERAKGNILERFSAQQFPDLHSELNLSSLELGDSALYFCASSPRSSGANVLTFGAGSRLTVL.

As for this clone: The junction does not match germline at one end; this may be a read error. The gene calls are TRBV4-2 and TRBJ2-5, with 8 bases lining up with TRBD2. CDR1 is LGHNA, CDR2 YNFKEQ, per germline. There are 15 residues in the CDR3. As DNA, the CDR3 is TGTGCCAGCAGCCGAGAGCGGGGGCCACAAGAGATCCAGTACTTC. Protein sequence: CASSRERGPQEIQYF.

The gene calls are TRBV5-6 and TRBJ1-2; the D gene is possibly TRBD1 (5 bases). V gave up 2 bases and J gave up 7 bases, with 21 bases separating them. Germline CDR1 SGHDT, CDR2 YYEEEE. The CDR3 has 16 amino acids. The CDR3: CASSLGTPPYYFGYTF. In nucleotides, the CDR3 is TGTGCCAGCAGCTTAGGGACGCCACCTTACTATTTTGGCTACACCTTC. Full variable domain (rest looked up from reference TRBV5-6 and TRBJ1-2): DAGVTQSPTHLIKTRGQQVTLRCSPKSGHDTVSWYQQALGQGPQFIFQYYEEEERQRGNFPDRFSGHQFPNYSSELNVNALLLGDSALYLCASSLGTPPYYFGYTFGSGTRLTVV.

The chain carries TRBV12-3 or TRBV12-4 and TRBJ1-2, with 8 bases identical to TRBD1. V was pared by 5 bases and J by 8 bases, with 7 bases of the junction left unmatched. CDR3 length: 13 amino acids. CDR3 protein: CASSPDRGWGYTF. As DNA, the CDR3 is TGTGCCAGCAGTCCCGACAGGGGATGGGGCTACACCTTC.

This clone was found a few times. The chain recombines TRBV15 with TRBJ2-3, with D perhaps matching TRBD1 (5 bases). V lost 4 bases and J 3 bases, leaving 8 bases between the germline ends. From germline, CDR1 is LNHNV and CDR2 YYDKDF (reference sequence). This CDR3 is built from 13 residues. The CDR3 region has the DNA TGTGCCACCAGCAAGGCAGGGACAGATACGCAGTATTTT. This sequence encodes CATSKAGTDTQYF.

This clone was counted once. The CDR3 protein is CASSLDGTKGSPLHF. The CDR3 DNA follows: TGTGCCAGCAGCTTAGATGGGACAAAAGGTTCACCCCTCCACTTT. V is TRBV7-9 and J is TRBJ1-6, with a possible D match to TRBD1 (6 bases). The germline V gene has CDR1 SEHNR and CDR2 FQNEAQ (reference sequence). CDR3 size: 15 residues. Trimming removed 1 base at V and 9 bases at J, with 13 bases between.

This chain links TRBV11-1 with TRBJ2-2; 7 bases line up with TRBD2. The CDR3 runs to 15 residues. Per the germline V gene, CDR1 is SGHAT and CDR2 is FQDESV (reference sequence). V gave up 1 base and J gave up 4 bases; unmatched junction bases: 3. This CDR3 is CASSLVRERTGELFF. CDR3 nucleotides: TGTGCCAGCAGCTTAGTGCGGGAGCGCACCGGGGAGCTGTTTTTT. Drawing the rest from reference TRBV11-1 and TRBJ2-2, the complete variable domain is EAEVAQSPRYKITEKSQAVAFWCDPISGHATLYWYRQILGQGPELLVQFQDESVVDDSQLPKDRFSAERLKGVDSTLKIQPAELGDSAMYLCASSLVRERTGELFFGEGSRLTVL.

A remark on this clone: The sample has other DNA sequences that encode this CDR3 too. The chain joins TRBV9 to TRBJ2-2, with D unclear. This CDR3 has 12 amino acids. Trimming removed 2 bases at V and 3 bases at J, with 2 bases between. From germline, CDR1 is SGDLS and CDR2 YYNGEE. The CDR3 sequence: CASSVHTGELFF. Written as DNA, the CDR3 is TGTGCCAGCAGCGTCCACACCGGGGAGCTGTTTTTT.

The CDR3 region is CASTRTASTDTQYF. CDR3 coding DNA: TGTGCCAGTACCAGGACAGCTAGCACAGATACGCAGTATTTT. The chain is built from TRBV19 and TRBJ2-3, with D tentatively TRBD1 (6 bases). The V and J ends lost 7 bases and 0 bases respectively, with 11 bases between them. This CDR3 has 14 residues. The germline CDR1 and CDR2 sequences are LNHDA and SQIVND (reference sequence).

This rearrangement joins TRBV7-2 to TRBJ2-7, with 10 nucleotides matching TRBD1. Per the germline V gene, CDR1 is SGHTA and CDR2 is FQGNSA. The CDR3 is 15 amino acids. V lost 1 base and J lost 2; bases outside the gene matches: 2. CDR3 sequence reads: CASSLGQGAPYEQYF. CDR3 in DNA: TGTGCCAGCAGCTTAGGACAGGGGGCCCCCTACGAGCAGTACTTC.

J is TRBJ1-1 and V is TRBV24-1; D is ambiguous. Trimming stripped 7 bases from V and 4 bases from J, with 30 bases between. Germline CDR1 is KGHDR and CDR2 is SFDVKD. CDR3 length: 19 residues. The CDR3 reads CATRAGDKTTPDASTEAFF. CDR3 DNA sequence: TGTGCCACCAGGGCGGGCGATAAGACCACCCCGGATGCCAGCACTGAAGCTTTCTTT.

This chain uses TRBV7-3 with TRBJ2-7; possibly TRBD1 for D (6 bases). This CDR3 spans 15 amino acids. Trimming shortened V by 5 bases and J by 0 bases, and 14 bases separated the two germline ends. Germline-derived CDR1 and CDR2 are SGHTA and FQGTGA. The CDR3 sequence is CASSPDRTSSYEQYF. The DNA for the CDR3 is TGTGCCAGCAGCCCCGACAGGACAAGCTCCTACGAGCAGTACTTC.

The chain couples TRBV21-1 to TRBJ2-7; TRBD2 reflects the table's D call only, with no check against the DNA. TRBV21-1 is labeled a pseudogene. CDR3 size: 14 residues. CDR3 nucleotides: TGTGCCAGCAGTGTAAGACGGGGGGACTACGAGCAGTACTTC. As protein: CASSVRRGDYEQYF.

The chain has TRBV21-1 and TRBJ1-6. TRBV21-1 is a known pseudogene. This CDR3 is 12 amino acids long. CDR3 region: CASSRYNSPLHF. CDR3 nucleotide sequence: TGTGCCAGCAGCAGATATAATTCACCCCTCCACTTT.

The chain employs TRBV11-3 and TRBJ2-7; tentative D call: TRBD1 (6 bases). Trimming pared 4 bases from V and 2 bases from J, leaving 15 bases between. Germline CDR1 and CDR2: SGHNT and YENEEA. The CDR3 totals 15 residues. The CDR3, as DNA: TGTGCCAGCAGCTCCCTCAACACAGGGACCTACGAGCAGTACTTC. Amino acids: CASSSLNTGTYEQYF.

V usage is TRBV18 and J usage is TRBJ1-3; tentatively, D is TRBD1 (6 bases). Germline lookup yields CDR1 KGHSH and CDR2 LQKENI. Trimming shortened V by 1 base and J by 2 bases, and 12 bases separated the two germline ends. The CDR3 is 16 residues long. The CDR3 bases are TGTGCCAGCTCACCACTACAGGGTATAACTGGAAACACCATATATTTT. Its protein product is CASSPLQGITGNTIYF.

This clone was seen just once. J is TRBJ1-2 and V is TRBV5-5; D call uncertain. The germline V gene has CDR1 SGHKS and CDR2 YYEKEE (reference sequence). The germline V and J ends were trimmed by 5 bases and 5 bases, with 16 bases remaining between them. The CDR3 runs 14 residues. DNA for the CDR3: TGTGCCAGCAGTTTTGAGGGAGCGGGGTATGGCTACACCTTC. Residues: CASSFEGAGYGYTF.

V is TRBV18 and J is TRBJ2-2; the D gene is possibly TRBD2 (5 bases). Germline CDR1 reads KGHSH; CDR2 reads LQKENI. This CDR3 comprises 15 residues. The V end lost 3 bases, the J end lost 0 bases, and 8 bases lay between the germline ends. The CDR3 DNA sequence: TGTGCCAGCTCACCCGGACTGACGAACACCGGGGAGCTGTTTTTT. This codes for CASSPGLTNTGELFF.